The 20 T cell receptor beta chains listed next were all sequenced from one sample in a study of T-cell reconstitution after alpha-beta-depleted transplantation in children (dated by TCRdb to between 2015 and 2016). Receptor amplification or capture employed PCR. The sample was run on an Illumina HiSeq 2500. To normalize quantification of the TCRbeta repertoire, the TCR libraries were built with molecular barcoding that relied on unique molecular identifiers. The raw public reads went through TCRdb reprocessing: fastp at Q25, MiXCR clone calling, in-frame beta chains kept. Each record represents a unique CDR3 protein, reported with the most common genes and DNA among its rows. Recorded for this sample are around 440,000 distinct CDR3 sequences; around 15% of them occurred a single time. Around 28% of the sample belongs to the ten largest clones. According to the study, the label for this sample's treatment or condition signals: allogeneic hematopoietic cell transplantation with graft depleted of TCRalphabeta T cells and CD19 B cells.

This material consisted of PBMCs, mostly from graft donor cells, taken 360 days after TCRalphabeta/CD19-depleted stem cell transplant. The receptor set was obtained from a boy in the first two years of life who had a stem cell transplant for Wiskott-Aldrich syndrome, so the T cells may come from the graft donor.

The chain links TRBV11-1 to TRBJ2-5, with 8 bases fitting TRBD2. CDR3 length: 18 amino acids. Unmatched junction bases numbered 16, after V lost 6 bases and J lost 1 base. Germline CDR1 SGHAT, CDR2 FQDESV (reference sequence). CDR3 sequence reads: CASSSLAGGGRLQETQYF. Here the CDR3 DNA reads TGTGCCAGCAGTTCTCTGGCGGGAGGCGGGAGACTCCAAGAGACCCAGTACTTC.

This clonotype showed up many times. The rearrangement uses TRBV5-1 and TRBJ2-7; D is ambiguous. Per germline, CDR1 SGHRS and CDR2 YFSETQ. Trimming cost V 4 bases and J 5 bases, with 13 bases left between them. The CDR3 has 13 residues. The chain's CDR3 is CASSDFVDNEQYF. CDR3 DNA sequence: TGCGCCAGCAGCGACTTCGTCGATAACGAGCAGTACTTC.

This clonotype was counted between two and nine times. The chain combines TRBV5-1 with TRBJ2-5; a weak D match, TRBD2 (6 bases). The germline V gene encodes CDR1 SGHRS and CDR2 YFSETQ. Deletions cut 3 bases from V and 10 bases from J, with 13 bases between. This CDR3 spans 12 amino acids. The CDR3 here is CASSSPPSDQYF. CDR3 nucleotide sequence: TGCGCCAGCAGCTCACCACCTAGCGACCAGTACTTC.

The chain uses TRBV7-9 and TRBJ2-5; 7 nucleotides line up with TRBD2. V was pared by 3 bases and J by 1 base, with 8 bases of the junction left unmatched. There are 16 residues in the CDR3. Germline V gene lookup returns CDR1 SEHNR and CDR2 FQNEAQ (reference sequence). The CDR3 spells CASSFQAGYPQETQYF. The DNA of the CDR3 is TGTGCCAGCAGCTTCCAAGCGGGGTACCCCCAAGAGACCCAGTACTTC.

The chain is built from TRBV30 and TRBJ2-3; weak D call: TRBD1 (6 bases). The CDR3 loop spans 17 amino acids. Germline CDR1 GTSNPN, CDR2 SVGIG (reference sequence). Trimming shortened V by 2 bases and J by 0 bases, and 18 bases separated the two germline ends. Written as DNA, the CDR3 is TGTGCCTGGAGTTCGTGGGGGACACAGGATAGCACAGATACGCAGTATTTT. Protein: CAWSSWGTQDSTDTQYF.

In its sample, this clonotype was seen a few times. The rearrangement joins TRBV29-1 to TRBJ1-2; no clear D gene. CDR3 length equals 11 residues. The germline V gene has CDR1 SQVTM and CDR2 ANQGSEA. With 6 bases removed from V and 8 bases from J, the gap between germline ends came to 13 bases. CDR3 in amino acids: CSVPPAEGYTF. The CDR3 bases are TGCAGCGTCCCACCCGCGGAAGGCTACACCTTC.

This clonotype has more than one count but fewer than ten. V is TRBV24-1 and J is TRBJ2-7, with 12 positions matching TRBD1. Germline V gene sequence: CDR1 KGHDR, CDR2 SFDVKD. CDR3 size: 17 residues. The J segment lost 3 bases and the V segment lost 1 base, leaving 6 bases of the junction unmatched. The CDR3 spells CATSDFNRDRGLYEQYF. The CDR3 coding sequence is TGTGCCACCAGTGATTTTAACCGGGACAGGGGGCTCTACGAGCAGTACTTC.

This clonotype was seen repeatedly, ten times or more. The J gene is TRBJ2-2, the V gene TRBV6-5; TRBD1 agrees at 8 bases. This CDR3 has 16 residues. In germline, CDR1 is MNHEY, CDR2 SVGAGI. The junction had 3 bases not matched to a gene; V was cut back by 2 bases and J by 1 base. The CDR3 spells CASSYLGQGNTGELFF. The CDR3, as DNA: TGTGCCAGCAGTTACCTCGGACAGGGGAACACCGGGGAGCTGTTTTTT.

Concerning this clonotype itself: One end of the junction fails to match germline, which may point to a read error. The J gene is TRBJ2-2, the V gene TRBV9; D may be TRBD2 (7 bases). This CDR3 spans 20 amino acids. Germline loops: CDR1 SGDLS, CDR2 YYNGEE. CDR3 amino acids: CASSSHLEGGGPANAGELFF. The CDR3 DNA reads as TGTGCCAGCAGCTCCCACCTAGAGGGGGGAGGGCCTGCGAACGCCGGGGAGCTGTTTTTT. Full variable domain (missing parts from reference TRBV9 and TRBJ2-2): DSGVTQTPKHLITATGQRVTLRCSPRSGDLSVYWYQQSLDQGLQFLIQYYNGEERAKGNILERFSAQQFPDLHSELNLSSLELGDSALYFCASSSHLEGGGPANAGELFFGEGSRLTVL.

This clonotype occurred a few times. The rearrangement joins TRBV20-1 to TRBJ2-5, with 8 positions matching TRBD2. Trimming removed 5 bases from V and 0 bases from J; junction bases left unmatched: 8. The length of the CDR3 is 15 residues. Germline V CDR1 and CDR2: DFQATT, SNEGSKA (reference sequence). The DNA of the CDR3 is TGCAGTGCTCCAGGCGGGGGGTGGTACCAAGAGACCCAGTACTTC. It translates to CSAPGGGWYQETQYF.

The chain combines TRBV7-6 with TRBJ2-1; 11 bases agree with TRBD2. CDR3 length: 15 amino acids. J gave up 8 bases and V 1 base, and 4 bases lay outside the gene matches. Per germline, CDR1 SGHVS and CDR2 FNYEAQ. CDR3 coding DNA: TGTGCCAGCAGCTTAGTAGCGGGAGGGCCCGATGAGCAGTTCTTC. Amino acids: CASSLVAGGPDEQFF.

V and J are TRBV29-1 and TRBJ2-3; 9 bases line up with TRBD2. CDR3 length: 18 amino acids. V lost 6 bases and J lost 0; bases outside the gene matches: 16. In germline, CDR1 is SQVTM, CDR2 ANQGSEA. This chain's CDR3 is CSVLGGSGRKTSTDTQYF. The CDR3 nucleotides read TGCAGCGTGCTAGGTGGGAGCGGGAGGAAGACTAGCACAGATACGCAGTATTTT.

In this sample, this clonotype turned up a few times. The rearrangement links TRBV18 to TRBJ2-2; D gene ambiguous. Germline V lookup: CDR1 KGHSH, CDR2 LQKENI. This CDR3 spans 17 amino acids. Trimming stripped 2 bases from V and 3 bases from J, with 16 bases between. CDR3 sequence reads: CASSPRDPLLDTGELFF. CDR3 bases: TGTGCCAGCTCACCAAGAGACCCTTTGTTAGACACCGGGGAGCTGTTTTTT.

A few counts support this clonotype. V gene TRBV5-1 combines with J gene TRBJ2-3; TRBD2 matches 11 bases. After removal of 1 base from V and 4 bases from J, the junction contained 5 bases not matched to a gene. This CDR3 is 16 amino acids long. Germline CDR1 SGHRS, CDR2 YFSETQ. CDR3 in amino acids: CASSLPLAGGPDTQYF. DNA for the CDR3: TGCGCCAGCAGCTTGCCGCTAGCGGGGGGTCCAGATACGCAGTATTTT.

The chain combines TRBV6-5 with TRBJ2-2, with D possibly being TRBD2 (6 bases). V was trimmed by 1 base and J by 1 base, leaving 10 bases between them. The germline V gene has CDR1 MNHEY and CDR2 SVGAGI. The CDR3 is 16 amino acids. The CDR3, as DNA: TGTGCCAGCAGTTACTGGGTGGGGGGGAACACCGGGGAGCTGTTTTTT. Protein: CASSYWVGGNTGELFF.

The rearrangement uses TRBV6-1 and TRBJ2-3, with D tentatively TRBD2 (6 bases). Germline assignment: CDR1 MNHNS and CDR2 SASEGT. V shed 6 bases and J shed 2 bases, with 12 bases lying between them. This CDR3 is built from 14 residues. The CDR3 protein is CASREIADTDTQYF. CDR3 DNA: TGTGCCAGCAGAGAAATAGCGGACACAGATACGCAGTATTTT.

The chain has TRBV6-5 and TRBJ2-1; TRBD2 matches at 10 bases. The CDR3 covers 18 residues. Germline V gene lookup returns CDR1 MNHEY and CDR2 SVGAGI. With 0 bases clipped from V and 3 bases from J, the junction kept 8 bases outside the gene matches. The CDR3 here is CASSYSGLAGVFYNEQFF. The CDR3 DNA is TGTGCCAGCAGTTACTCGGGCCTAGCGGGAGTCTTCTACAATGAGCAGTTCTTC.

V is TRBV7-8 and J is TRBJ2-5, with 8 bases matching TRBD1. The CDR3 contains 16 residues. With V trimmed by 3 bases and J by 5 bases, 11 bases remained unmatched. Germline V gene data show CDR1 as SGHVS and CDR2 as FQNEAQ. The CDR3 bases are TGTGCCAGCAGCTTTCCGAAAACAGGGGGGAGGGAGACCCAGTACTTC. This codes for CASSFPKTGGRETQYF. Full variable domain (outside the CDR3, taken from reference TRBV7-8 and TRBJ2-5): GAGVSQSPRYKVAKRGQDVALRCDPISGHVSLFWYQQALGQGPEFLTYFQNEAQLDKSGLPSDRFFAERPEGSVSTLKIQRTQQEDSAVYLCASSFPKTGGRETQYFGPGTRLLVL.

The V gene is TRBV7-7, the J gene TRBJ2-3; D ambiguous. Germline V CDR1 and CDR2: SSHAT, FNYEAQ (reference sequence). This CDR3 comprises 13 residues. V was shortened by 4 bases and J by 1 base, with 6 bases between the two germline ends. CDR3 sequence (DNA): TGTGCCAGCAGCTCCCTAGGCACAGATACGCAGTATTTT. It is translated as CASSSLGTDTQYF.

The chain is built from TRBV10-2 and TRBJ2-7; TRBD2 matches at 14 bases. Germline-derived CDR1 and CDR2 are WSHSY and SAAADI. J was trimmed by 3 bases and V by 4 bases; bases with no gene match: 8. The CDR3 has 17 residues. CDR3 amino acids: CASSGTSGGLGIYEQYF. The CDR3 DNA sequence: TGCGCCAGCAGTGGGACTAGCGGGGGGCTGGGGATCTACGAGCAGTACTTC.